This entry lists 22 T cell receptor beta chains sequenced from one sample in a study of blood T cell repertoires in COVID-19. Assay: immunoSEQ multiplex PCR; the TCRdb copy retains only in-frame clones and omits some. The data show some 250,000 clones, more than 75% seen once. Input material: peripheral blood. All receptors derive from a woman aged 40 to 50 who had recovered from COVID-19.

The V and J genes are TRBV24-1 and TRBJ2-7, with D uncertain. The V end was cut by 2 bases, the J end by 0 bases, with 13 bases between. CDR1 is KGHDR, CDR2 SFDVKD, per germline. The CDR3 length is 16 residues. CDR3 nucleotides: TGTGCCACCAGTGATTCGGAACCGACAAACTCCTACGAGCAGTACTTC. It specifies CATSDSEPTNSYEQYF.

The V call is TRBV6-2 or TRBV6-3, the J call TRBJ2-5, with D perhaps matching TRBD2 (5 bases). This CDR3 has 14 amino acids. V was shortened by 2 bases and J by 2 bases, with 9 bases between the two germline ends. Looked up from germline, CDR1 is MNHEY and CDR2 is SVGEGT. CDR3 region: CASSYGSGQETQYF. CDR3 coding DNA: TGTGCCAGCAGTTACGGGAGCGGACAAGAGACCCAGTACTTC.

The CDR3 region is CASTSPRVVV. The CDR3 DNA reads as TGTGCCAGCACCTCCCCCCGGGTGGTCGTC. J is TRBJ2-7 and V is TRBV21-1; the table's D gene call, TRBD2, was not cross checked with the DNA. TRBV21-1 is deemed a pseudogene. This CDR3 is 10 amino acids long.

The CDR3 nucleotides are TGTGCCAGCAGCCCCTTATCGGCGGGAGGGCCCTACGAGCAGTACTTC. As protein: CASSPLSAGGPYEQYF. The chain employs TRBV13 and TRBJ2-7, with TRBD2 matching over 9 bases. V lost 5 bases, J lost 2 bases, and 10 bases stayed unmatched. Germline V gene sequence: CDR1 PRHDT, CDR2 FYEKMQ (reference sequence). The CDR3 is made up of 16 amino acids.

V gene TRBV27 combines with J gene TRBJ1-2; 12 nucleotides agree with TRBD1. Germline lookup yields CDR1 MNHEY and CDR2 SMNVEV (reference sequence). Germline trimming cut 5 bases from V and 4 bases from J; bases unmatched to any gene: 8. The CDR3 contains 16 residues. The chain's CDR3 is CASSPGTGGGVYGYTF. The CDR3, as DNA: TGTGCCAGCAGTCCCGGGACAGGGGGCGGCGTCTATGGCTACACCTTC.

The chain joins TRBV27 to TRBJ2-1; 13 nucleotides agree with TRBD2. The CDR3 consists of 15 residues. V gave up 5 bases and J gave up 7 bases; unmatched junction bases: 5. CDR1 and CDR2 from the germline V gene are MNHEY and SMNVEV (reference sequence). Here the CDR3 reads CASSPRLAGGNEQFF. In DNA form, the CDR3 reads TGTGCCAGCAGTCCCCGACTAGCGGGAGGTAATGAGCAGTTCTTC.

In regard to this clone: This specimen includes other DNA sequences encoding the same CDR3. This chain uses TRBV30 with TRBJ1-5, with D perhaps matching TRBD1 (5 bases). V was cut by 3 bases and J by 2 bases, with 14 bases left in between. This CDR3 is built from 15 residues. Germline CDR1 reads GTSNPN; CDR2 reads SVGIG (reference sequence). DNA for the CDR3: TGTGCCTGGAGAGGGCAGGGCCCTGGCAATCAGCCCCAGCATTTT. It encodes CAWRGQGPGNQPQHF.

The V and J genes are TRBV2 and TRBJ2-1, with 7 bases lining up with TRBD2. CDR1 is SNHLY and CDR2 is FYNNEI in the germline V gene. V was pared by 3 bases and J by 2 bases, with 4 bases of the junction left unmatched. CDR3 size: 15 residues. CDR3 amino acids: CASSEGLPTYNEQFF. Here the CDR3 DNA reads TGTGCCAGCAGTGAGGGACTACCCACCTACAATGAGCAGTTCTTC.

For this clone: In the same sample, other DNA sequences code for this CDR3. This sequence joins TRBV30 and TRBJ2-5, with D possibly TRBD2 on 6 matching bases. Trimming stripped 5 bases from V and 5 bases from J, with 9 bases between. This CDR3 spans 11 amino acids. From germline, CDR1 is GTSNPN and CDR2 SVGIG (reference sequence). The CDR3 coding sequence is TGTGCCTGGGGGGCGGGGGAGACCCAGTACTTC. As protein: CAWGAGETQYF.

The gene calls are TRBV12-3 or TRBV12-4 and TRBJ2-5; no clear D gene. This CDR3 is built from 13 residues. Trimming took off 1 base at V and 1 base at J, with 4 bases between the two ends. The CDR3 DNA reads TGTGCCAGCAGTTTAGGTATCCAAGAGACCCAGTACTTC. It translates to CASSLGIQETQYF.

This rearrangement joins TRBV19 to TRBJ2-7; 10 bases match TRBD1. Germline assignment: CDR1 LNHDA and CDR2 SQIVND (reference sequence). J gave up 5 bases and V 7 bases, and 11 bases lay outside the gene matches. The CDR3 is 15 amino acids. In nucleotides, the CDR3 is TGTGCCAGTACCTCAGGGGGACAGGGGTACGACGAGCAGTACTTC. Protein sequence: CASTSGGQGYDEQYF.

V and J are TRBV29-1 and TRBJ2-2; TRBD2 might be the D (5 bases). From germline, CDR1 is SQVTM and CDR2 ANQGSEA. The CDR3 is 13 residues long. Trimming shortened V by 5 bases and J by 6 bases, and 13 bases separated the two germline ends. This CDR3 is CSVSDTEAGELFF. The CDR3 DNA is TGCAGCGTTAGCGACACGGAGGCCGGGGAGCTGTTTTTT.

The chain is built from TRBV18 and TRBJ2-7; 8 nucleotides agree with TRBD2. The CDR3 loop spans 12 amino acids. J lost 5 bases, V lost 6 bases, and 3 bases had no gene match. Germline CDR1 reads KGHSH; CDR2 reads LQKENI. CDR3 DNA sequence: TGTGCCAGCTCGCAACTAGCGGACGAGCAGTACGTC. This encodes CASSQLADEQYV.

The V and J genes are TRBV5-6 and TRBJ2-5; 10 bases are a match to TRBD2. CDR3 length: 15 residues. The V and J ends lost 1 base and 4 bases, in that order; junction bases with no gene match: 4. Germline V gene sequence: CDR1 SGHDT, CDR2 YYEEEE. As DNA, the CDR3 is TGTGCCAGCAGCTTGACCCGACTAGCGGGAGAGACCCAGTACTTC. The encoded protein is CASSLTRLAGETQYF. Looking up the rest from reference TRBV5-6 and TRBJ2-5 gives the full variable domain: DAGVTQSPTHLIKTRGQQVTLRCSPKSGHDTVSWYQQALGQGPQFIFQYYEEEERQRGNFPDRFSGHQFPNYSSELNVNALLLGDSALYLCASSLTRLAGETQYFGPGTRLLVL.

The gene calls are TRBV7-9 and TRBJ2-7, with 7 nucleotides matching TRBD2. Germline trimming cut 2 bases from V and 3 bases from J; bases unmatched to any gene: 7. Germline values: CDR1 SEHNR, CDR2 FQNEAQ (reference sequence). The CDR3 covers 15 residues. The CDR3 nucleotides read TGTGCCAGCAGCTTATGGGGGAGGGGAGACTACGAGCAGTACTTC. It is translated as CASSLWGRGDYEQYF.

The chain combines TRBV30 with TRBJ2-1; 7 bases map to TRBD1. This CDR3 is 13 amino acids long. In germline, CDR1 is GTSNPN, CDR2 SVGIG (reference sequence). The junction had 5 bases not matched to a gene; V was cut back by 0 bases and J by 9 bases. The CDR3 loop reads CAWSVGRGSEQFF. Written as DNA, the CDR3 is TGTGCCTGGAGTGTAGGCAGGGGGAGTGAGCAGTTCTTC.

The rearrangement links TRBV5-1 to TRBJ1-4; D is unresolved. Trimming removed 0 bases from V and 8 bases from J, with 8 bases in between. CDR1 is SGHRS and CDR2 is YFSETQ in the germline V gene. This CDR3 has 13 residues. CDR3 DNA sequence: TGCGCCAGCAGCTTGGCCGGGAAGGAAAAACTGTTTTTT. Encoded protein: CASSLAGKEKLFF.

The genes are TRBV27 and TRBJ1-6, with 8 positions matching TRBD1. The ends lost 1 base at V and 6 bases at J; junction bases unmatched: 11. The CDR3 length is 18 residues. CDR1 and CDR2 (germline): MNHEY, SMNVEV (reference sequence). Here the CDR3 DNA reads TGTGCCAGCAGTTTATTCGGACAGGGTAGGGGACTTAATTCACCCCTCCACTTT. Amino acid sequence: CASSLFGQGRGLNSPLHF.

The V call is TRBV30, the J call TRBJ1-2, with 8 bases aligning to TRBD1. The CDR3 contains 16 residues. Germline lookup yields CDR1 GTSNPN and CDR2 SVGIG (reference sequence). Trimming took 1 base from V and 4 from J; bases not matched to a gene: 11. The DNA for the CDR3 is TGTGCCTGGAGTGGCCCGGGGACAGGCGGCCCCTATGGCTACACCTTC. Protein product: CAWSGPGTGGPYGYTF.

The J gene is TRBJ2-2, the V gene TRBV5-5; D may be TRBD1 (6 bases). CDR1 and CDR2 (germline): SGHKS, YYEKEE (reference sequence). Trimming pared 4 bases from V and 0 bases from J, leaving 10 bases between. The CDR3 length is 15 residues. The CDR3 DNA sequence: TGTGCCAGCAGCACGGGACACTCGAACACCGGGGAGCTGTTTTTT. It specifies CASSTGHSNTGELFF.

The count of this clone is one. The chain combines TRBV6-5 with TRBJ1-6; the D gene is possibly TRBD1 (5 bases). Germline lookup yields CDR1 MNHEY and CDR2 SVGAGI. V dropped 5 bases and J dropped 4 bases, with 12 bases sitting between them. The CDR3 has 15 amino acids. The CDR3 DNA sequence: TGTGCCAGCAGTCACAAAGACAGTTATAATTCACCCCTCCACTTT. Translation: CASSHKDSYNSPLHF.

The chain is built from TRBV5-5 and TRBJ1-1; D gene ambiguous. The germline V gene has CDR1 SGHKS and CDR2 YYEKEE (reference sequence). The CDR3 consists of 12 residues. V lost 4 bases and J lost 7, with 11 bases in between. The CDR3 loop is CASSSRVGEAFF. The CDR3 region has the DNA TGTGCCAGCAGCAGCCGGGTGGGTGAAGCTTTCTTT.